The entry below gives a single T cell receptor beta chain sequence along with its context. The antigen is undetermined. This CDR3 is 14 amino acids long. Trimming took 0 bases from V and 6 from J, leaving 11 bases between them. Germline loops: CDR1 LGHNA, CDR2 YSLEER. This entry belongs to a study of T cell responses to AZD1222 COVID-19 vaccine. Clones were read by immunoSEQ multiplex PCR, and TCRdb kept only the in-frame ones, dropping some. The profile covers tens of thousands of clones, with approximately 90% appearing a single time and over 20% taken by the ten largest. Regarding the study as a whole: Mostly white British, mostly female donors; authors suggested clonal diversity may be underestimated. Repertoires were collected only later (after the peak T cell response had occurred).

V gene TRBV4-3 combines with J gene TRBJ1-2; D is uncertain. Specimen: peripheral blood, collected on day 0 of AZD1222 vaccination. The clonotype originates from an adult in good health. CDR3 residues: CASSQDLGEDGYTF. CDR3 nucleotides: TGCGCCAGCAGCCAAGATCTGGGCGAAGATGGCTACACCTTC.